This is a list of T cell receptor beta chains from one sample in a study of cytomegalovirus exposure and HLA in healthy donors. Using immunoSEQ multiplex PCR, the repertoire was profiled, and TCRdb retains in-frame clones only, with some absent. The sample holds 200,000 to 250,000 clones, over 75% seen once. Sequencing was done on a sample of PBMCs. These receptors were collected from a human donor in good health. CDR3s include the opening cysteine and the closing phenylalanine or tryptophan. Each record gives: J gene, D gene, clone size, V gene, CDR3 protein, CDR3 DNA. A D gene is named only where the DNA matches it firmly. The size of a clone is reported for some rows only, either as once, few or many, or as a class for expanded clones.

TRBJ1-4 TRBD1 NA TRBV5-6 CASSFWDRGEKLFF TGTGCCAGCAGCTTTTGGGACAGGGGGGAAAAACTGTTTTTT
TRBJ2-4 TRBD1 NA TRBV18 CASSRTGSGAKNIQYF TGTGCCAGCTCTCGGACAGGGTCTGGGGCCAAAAACATTCAGTACTTC
TRBJ1-5 TRBD1 NA TRBV27 CASSLSGQVFQGATGQPQHF TGTGCCAGCAGTTTATCGGGACAGGTCTTCCAAGGAGCAACAGGTCAGCCCCAGCATTTT
TRBJ1-5 TRBD1 NA TRBV2 CASSGQGPVRPQHF TGTGCCAGCAGCGGACAGGGGCCGGTACGGCCCCAGCATTTT
TRBJ1-1 NA NA TRBV19 CASSSGPSEAFF TGTGCCAGTAGTAGCGGGCCCTCTGAAGCTTTCTTT
TRBJ2-7 NA once TRBV6-7 CASSYLAVTYEQYF TGTGCCAGCAGTTACTTAGCGGTAACCTACGAGCAGTACTTC
TRBJ2-7 TRBD2 NA TRBV7-8 CASSLDTSGSGAQYF TGTGCCAGCAGCTTAGACACTAGCGGGAGCGGTGCGCAGTACTTC
TRBJ2-3 NA NA TRBV2 CASRPRGLSTDTQYF TGTGCCAGCAGACCCAGAGGGCTAAGCACAGATACGCAGTATTTT
TRBJ1-1 TRBD1 few TRBV15 CATSSGQGGEAFF TGTGCCACCAGCAGCGGACAGGGGGGTGAAGCTTTCTTT
TRBJ2-3 NA NA TRBV29-1 CSVESVATDTQYF TGCAGCGTAGAATCCGTAGCCACAGATACGCAGTATTTT
TRBJ2-1 TRBD2 NA TRBV2 CASSFGRGPNEQFF TGTGCCAGCAGTTTCGGGAGGGGACCCAATGAGCAGTTCTTC
TRBJ1-2 NA NA TRBV5-1 CASSLGSGGHYGYTF TGCGCCAGCAGCTTGGGGTCGGGGGGCCACTATGGCTACACCTTC
TRBJ2-5 TRBD1 NA TRBV5-1 CASSLGGQGAGETQYF TGCGCCAGCAGCTTGGGGGGACAGGGGGCTGGAGAGACCCAGTACTTC
TRBJ2-7 TRBD2 NA TRBV5-1 CASSMTSASYEQYF TGCGCCAGCAGCATGACTAGCGCGTCCTACGAGCAGTACTTC
TRBJ1-1 TRBD1 NA TRBV19 CASSTRQGSTEAFF TGTGCCAGTAGTACTAGACAGGGCTCCACTGAAGCTTTCTTT